Listed below are T cell receptor beta chains from one sample, sequenced in a study of monozygotic twins with cystic fibrosis. Only in-frame clones appear in the TCRdb table, and some are missing; sequencing was by immunoSEQ multiplex PCR. The table lists under 11,000 clones, roughly 96% of them singletons. Material: blood. Source of these receptors: a boy aged 10-17 years with cystic fibrosis. CDR3s include the opening cysteine and the closing phenylalanine or tryptophan. Clone size is stated in some rows and not others, as once, few, many or a class when expanded.

clone size: .
V gene: TRBV5-1
CDR3 protein: CASSLTGNEQYF

clone size: .
V gene: TRBV30
CDR3 protein: CAWNRLHNEQFF

clone size: .
V gene: TRBV28
CDR3 protein: CASSAWTGSNTEAFF

clone size: .
V gene: TRBV7-2
CDR3 protein: CASSLGQYNEQFF

clone size: .
V gene: TRBV18
CDR3 protein: CASSPRQLDGELFF

clone size: .
V gene: TRBV7-2
CDR3 protein: CASSRWDGQETQYF

clone size: .
V gene: TRBV5-1
CDR3 protein: CASSLQGGGNTIYF

clone size: .
V gene: TRBV27
CDR3 protein: CASGGVAGPYEQYF

clone size: .
V gene: TRBV27
CDR3 protein: CATGTNLYEQYF

clone size: .
V gene: TRBV6-1
CDR3 protein: CATVEGSQSQPQHF

clone size: .
V gene: TRBV4-1
CDR3 protein: CASRHSGTERSGANVLTF

clone size: .
V gene: TRBV7-2
CDR3 protein: CASSTQFASTDTQYF

clone size: .
V gene: TRBV29-1
CDR3 protein: CSVYRENTEAFF

clone size: .
V gene: TRBV5-5
CDR3 protein: CASSRTGDSYNEQFF

clone size: .
V gene: TRBV14
CDR3 protein: CASSRGASGNEKLFF

clone size: .
V gene: TRBV2
CDR3 protein: CASSAGRSYEQYF

clone size: .
V gene: TRBV6-5
CDR3 protein: CASSYSRDRFTDTQYF

clone size: .
V gene: TRBV7-9
CDR3 protein: CASSLVPDPTGKLFF

clone size: .
V gene: TRBV9
CDR3 protein: CASSVRLASGELFF

clone size: .
V gene: TRBV5-1
CDR3 protein: CASSFQVSSTEAFF

clone size: few
V gene: TRBV18
CDR3 protein: CASSPRDSYYGYTF

clone size: .
V gene: TRBV19
CDR3 protein: CASKPGGQETQYF

clone size: once
V gene: TRBV6-5
CDR3 protein: CASSYYPGAGLYF

clone size: .
V gene: TRBV7-9
CDR3 protein: CASSLAGPGPNYGYTF

clone size: .
V gene: TRBV28
CDR3 protein: CASSSRDGVNTEAFF

clone size: .
V gene: TRBV6-6
CDR3 protein: CATRDTTYEQYF

clone size: .
V gene: TRBV5-1
CDR3 protein: CASSLGRTNEKLFF

clone size: .
V gene: TRBV5-1
CDR3 protein: CASSLASLDTEAFF

clone size: .
V gene: TRBV28
CDR3 protein: CACSGAANEKLFF

clone size: .
V gene: TRBV19
CDR3 protein: CASSDDRGQRNIQYF

clone size: .
V gene: TRBV14
CDR3 protein: CASSRGTGGSPLHF

clone size: .
V gene: TRBV15
CDR3 protein: CATSRITGETQPQHF

clone size: .
V gene: TRBV28
CDR3 protein: CASSLRQGLPSYEQYF

clone size: .
V gene: TRBV7-9
CDR3 protein: CASSHWADGYTF